Presented here are 21 T cell receptor beta chains from one specimen sequenced in a study of T cell changes during pregnancy in multiple sclerosis (dated by TCRdb to the late 2010s). Libraries came from the immunoSEQ multiplex PCR assay. TCRdb obtained this table from immuneACCESS and retained in-frame rearrangements with V and J assigned. These tables miss some clones; where compared with another copy, unresolved V genes account for less than half of the shortfall, and the remainder is unexplained. In all, the sample holds about 33,000 clones, and 91% of those were seen once. Of the sample, 2.5% to 3.5% is held by the ten largest clones. This specimen was CD4+ T cells from peripheral blood mononuclear cells, taken in the third trimester of pregnancy. Every receptor here comes from a female donor in good health, enrolled as a control in a pregnancy study.

The chain is built from TRBV6-1 and TRBJ1-2; no definite D call. CDR3 length equals 13 residues. Trimming stripped 2 bases from V and 2 bases from J, with 6 bases between. Germline-derived CDR1 and CDR2 are MNHNS and SASEGT. This CDR3 is CASSEPFNYGYTF. CDR3 nucleotides: TGTGCCAGCAGTGAACCCTTCAACTATGGCTACACCTTC.

A few counts support this clone. The rearrangement uses TRBV19 and TRBJ2-1; 16 nucleotides line up with TRBD2. Germline lookup yields CDR1 LNHDA and CDR2 SQIVND (reference sequence). This CDR3 has 17 residues. V was pared by 6 bases and J by 4 bases, with 6 bases of the junction left unmatched. The CDR3 nucleotides read TGTGCCAGTAGCGGGACTAGCGGGGGGGCCGCATACAATGAGCAGTTCTTC. Translating it yields CASSGTSGGAAYNEQFF.

This sequence joins TRBV19 and TRBJ2-7, with 7 bases aligning to TRBD2. CDR3 length equals 13 residues. Germline CDR1 reads LNHDA; CDR2 reads SQIVND (reference sequence). The ends lost 4 bases at V and 4 bases at J; junction bases unmatched: 4. CDR3 loop: CASSTASGYEQYF. CDR3 bases: TGTGCCAGTAGTACAGCTAGCGGATACGAGCAGTACTTC. The entire variable domain, with the rest obtained from reference TRBV19 and TRBJ2-7, is as follows: DGGITQSPKYLFRKEGQNVTLSCEQNLNHDAMYWYRQDPGQGLRLIYYSQIVNDFQKGDIAEGYSVSREKKESFPLTVTSAQKNPTAFYLCASSTASGYEQYFGPGTRLTVT.

This clone was seen more than once but under ten times. The rearrangement joins TRBV4-2 to TRBJ1-1, with 8 nucleotides matching TRBD1. CDR1 and CDR2 (germline): LGHNA, YNFKEQ. CDR3 size: 14 residues. The V and J ends lost 5 bases and 5 bases, in that order; junction bases with no gene match: 7. Here the CDR3 DNA reads TGTGCCAGCAGCTATGAAGACAGGGGAACTGAAGCTTTCTTT. Its translation is CASSYEDRGTEAFF.

This chain joins TRBV10-2 and TRBJ1-1; D gene uncertain. Germline values: CDR1 WSHSY, CDR2 SAAADI. V lost 5 bases to trimming and J lost 0 bases, with 7 bases between them. This CDR3 comprises 13 residues. CDR3 in DNA: TGCGCCAGCAGTACAGTCATGAACACTGAAGCTTTCTTT. Its translation is CASSTVMNTEAFF.

V is TRBV7-8 and J is TRBJ1-2, with 7 nucleotides matching TRBD1. The CDR3 is 16 residues long. Germline CDR1 and CDR2: SGHVS and FQNEAQ. J was trimmed by 5 bases and V by 0 bases; bases with no gene match: 9. CDR3 bases: TGTGCCAGCAGCTTAGCCCGGGACAGCGAGATATATGGCTACACCTTC. Amino acids: CASSLARDSEIYGYTF.

CDR3: CASRPEGISGQPQHF. DNA for the CDR3: TGTGCCAGTCGCCCCGAGGGCATTAGCGGTCAGCCCCAGCATTTT. The gene calls are TRBV19 and TRBJ1-5; D unclear. Deletions cut 8 bases from V and 6 bases from J, with 20 bases between. The V gene's germline CDR1 is LNHDA and CDR2 SQIVND (reference sequence). The CDR3 runs 15 residues.

The chain uses TRBV6-1 and TRBJ1-1, with TRBD1 matching 7 bases. The V and J ends lost 4 bases and 6 bases, in that order; junction bases with no gene match: 14. The CDR3 has 16 amino acids. Germline-derived CDR1 and CDR2 are MNHNS and SASEGT. The CDR3 spells CASSGPRTGFGAEAFF. The CDR3 DNA sequence: TGTGCCAGCAGTGGTCCCCGGACAGGCTTTGGGGCTGAAGCTTTCTTT.

V is TRBV4-1 and J is TRBJ2-5; unclear D gene. V lost 0 bases and J 7 bases, leaving 6 bases between the germline ends. Germline assignment: CDR1 MGHRA and CDR2 YSYEKL. CDR3 length: 12 residues. CDR3 coding DNA: TGCGCCAGCAGCCAAGATGGAGTGACCCAGTACTTC. Encoded protein: CASSQDGVTQYF.

CDR3 protein: CASSPAGGETDTQYF. CDR3 bases: TGTGCCAGCAGCCCCGCCGGGGGAGAGACAGATACGCAGTATTTT. The chain combines TRBV5-4 with TRBJ2-3; D may be TRBD2 (6 bases). Looked up from germline, CDR1 is SGHNT and CDR2 is YYREEE (reference sequence). This CDR3 has 15 residues. Trimming cost V 4 bases and J 3 bases, with 15 bases left between them.

The chain couples TRBV19 to TRBJ2-1; weak D call: TRBD2 (5 bases). V was clipped by 8 bases and J by 0 bases, with 14 bases between them. The CDR3 length is 15 residues. Germline assignment: CDR1 LNHDA and CDR2 SQIVND (reference sequence). The CDR3 sequence is CASQPSTVSYNEQFF. The DNA for the CDR3 is TGTGCCAGTCAGCCTAGCACGGTCTCCTACAATGAGCAGTTCTTC.

This rearrangement joins TRBV7-9 to TRBJ1-6; 12 positions agree with TRBD1. CDR1 and CDR2 from the germline V gene are SEHNR and FQNEAQ (reference sequence). J was trimmed by 2 bases and V by 5 bases; bases with no gene match: 4. The CDR3 runs to 17 residues. DNA of the CDR3: TGTGCCAGCAGCAGGGGACAGGGGGCCGCCTATAATTCACCCCTCCACTTT. Amino acid sequence: CASSRGQGAAYNSPLHF.

The V call is TRBV7-2, the J call TRBJ2-7; TRBD1 matches at 10 bases. V trimming: 2 bases; J trimming: 3 bases; junction bases outside the gene matches: 4. This CDR3 has 15 amino acids. Germline lookup yields CDR1 SGHTA and CDR2 FQGNSA. This CDR3 reads CASSLLGTGDYEQYF. In nucleotides, the CDR3 is TGTGCCAGCAGCTTACTGGGGACAGGGGACTACGAGCAGTACTTC.

This chain joins TRBV7-8 and TRBJ2-1; no reliable D call. The CDR3 totals 13 residues. V lost 0 bases and J 15 bases, leaving 15 bases between the germline ends. Germline CDR1 reads SGHVS; CDR2 reads FQNEAQ. In DNA, the CDR3 is TGTGCCAGCAGCTTAGCGCTAAAACAGCCCCCGTTCTTC. Amino acids: CASSLALKQPPFF.

The V and J genes are TRBV27 and TRBJ2-6; no firm D call. Per germline, CDR1 MNHEY and CDR2 SMNVEV (reference sequence). V shed 8 bases and J shed 0 bases, with 11 bases lying between them. CDR3 length equals 15 residues. The CDR3 here is CASRHGSSGANVLTF. CDR3 DNA: TGTGCCAGCCGACACGGAAGCTCTGGGGCCAACGTCCTGACTTTC.

The chain combines TRBV28 with TRBJ1-6; D is perhaps TRBD1 (6 bases). There are 13 residues in the CDR3. With 8 bases removed from V and 10 bases from J, the gap between germline ends came to 15 bases. The V gene's germline CDR1 is MDHEN and CDR2 SYDVKM. The CDR3 nucleotides read TGTGCCAGCCGGGGGGCGGGGCGGTCACCCCTCCACTTT. Amino acids: CASRGAGRSPLHF.

V and J are TRBV13 and TRBJ2-3; D remains unclear. The CDR3 length is 16 residues. V lost 4 bases and J lost 6, with 20 bases in between. Germline V gene data show CDR1 as PRHDT and CDR2 as FYEKMQ (reference sequence). CDR3 region: CASSSSGTPGGDTQYF. DNA for the CDR3: TGTGCCAGCAGCTCTAGTGGTACTCCCGGCGGTGATACGCAGTATTTT.

The chain joins TRBV7-8 to TRBJ1-1; possible D gene TRBD1, 5 bases. Germline loops: CDR1 SGHVS, CDR2 FQNEAQ. CDR3 length: 15 amino acids. Deletions cut 4 bases from V and 1 base from J, with 13 bases between. CDR3 bases: TGTGCCAGCAGCTCCGGCCGGGGGACGAACACTGAAGCTTTCTTT. Translated: CASSSGRGTNTEAFF.

The rearrangement links TRBV7-2 to TRBJ2-3; D is undetermined. The CDR3 is 13 residues long. Germline V CDR1 and CDR2: SGHTA, FQGNSA. Trimming removed 1 base at V and 6 bases at J, with 8 bases between. The CDR3 reads CASSLVSSDTQYF. CDR3 bases: TGTGCCAGCAGCTTAGTGAGTTCCGATACGCAGTATTTT.

V is TRBV6-6 and J is TRBJ1-3, with 7 positions matching TRBD1. The germline V gene has CDR1 MNHNY and CDR2 SVGAGI (reference sequence). V was pared by 7 bases and J by 3 bases, with 3 bases of the junction left unmatched. The length of the CDR3 is 13 residues. CDR3 sequence reads: CASKGAVGNTIYF. CDR3 sequence (DNA): TGTGCCAGCAAGGGGGCAGTTGGAAACACCATATATTTT.

The chain links TRBV5-1 to TRBJ2-2; a weak D match, TRBD1 (6 bases). The CDR3 is 16 residues long. Germline V gives CDR1 SGHRS, CDR2 YFSETQ. Trimming shortened V by 0 bases and J by 2 bases, and 11 bases separated the two germline ends. CDR3 DNA: TGCGCCAGCAGCTTGGGGGCAGGGGATAACACCGGGGAGCTGTTTTTT. Amino acids: CASSLGAGDNTGELFF.